This T cell receptor (beta chain) was captured in a study of OX40 agonist ivuxolimab in advanced cancers. Study overall: Patients in dose escalation had liver, melanoma, kidney or head and neck cancers. Treatment received earlier with anti-PD-1, anti-PD-L1 or anti-CTLA-4 agents was allowed, and approximately 40% had some.

Clones were sequenced by immunoSEQ multiplex PCR, and TCRdb holds only the in-frame ones, with some missing. The sample shows around 30,000 clones, roughly 90% of them seen only once. This CDR3 has 17 residues. V shed 1 base and J shed 7 bases, with 20 bases lying between them. Germline values: CDR1 SNHLY, CDR2 FYNNEI. Study-wide results and limits: Blood T cells, both CD4+ and CD8+, expanded clonally by week 6 at 0.1 to 3.0 mg/kg. In a subset of nonresponders, normalized T-cell clonal expansion was also low.

A single count supports this clone. Its antigen is not identified. This clonotype originated in an adult with an advanced solid tumor such as melanoma, head and neck, liver or kidney cancer. The sequencing here drew on CD4+ or CD8+ T cells sorted from blood, taken in a trial of the OX40 agonist ivuxolimab. The chain has TRBV2 and TRBJ2-1, with D tentatively TRBD2 (6 bases). The CDR3 nucleotides read TGTGCCAGCAGTGAAGGGCTGCGGGAAGTTAACCTGAATGAGCAGTTCTTC. Translated: CASSEGLREVNLNEQFF.